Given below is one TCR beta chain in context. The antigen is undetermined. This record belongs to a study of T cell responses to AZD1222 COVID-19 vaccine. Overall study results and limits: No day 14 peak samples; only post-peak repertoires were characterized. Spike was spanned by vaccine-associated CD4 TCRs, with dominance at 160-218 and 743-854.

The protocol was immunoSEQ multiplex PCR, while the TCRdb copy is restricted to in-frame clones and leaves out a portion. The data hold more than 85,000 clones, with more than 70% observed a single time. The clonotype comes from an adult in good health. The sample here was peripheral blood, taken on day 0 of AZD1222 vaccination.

DNA for the CDR3: TGTGCCAGCGGGGGCATTCAGTACTTC. This translates into CASGGIQYF. The chain combines TRBV2 with TRBJ2-4, with D perhaps matching TRBD1 or TRBD2 (5 bases each). This CDR3 is built from 9 residues. Germline values: CDR1 SNHLY, CDR2 FYNNEI. The V end lost 8 bases, the J end lost 9 bases, and 5 bases lay between the germline ends.